This T cell receptor beta chain was sequenced during a study of CD39 and CD103 CD8 tumor-infiltrating T cells. Study results and caveats: Blood and uninvolved lymph node rarely held DP TIL clonotypes.

At sample collection, these patients were off therapy. CCR7 was ignored; memory CD8 cells were sorted as CD8+CD4-CD45RA-. Genomic DNA came from 10,000 to 100,000 sorted cells per subset. Measured with immunoSEQ multiplex PCR; TCRdb has only the in-frame clones, and not every one. The sample has 6,000 to 7,500 clones; around three fifths are singletons. The CDR3 loop spans 13 amino acids. The germline CDR1 and CDR2 sequences are ENHRY and SYGVKD. Concerning this clone itself: Its antigen remains unidentified.

This clonotype was sampled from a human donor with head and neck squamous cell carcinoma. The material sequenced was CD8+ T cells sorted from blood. Stated subset: total memory CD8 T cells (CD45RA-CCR7+/-) from blood or uninvolved lymph node. The chain carries TRBV10-3 and TRBJ2-5, with TRBD2 matching 10 bases. The J call could be wrong; TRBJ2-7 is a better fit for the DNA end. CDR3 sequence (DNA): TGTGCCATTTCTAGCGGGAGTAGTTACGAGCAGTACTTC. Its translation is CAISSGSSYEQYF.